The 8 T cell receptor beta chains listed next were all sequenced from one sample in a study of T cells in localized non-small cell lung cancer. The protocol was immunoSEQ multiplex PCR, while the TCRdb copy is restricted to in-frame clones and leaves out a portion. Here the sample spans some 20,000 clones, 90% being singletons. Material: peripheral blood, obtained before any cancer treatment. These receptors were taken from a woman aged 35 to 70 with stage I lung adenocarcinoma.

The genes are TRBV18 and TRBJ1-4; TRBD1 aligns across 9 bases. V was clipped by 2 bases and J by 8 bases; unmatched bases: 6. CDR3 length: 15 residues. CDR1 is KGHSH, CDR2 LQKENI, per germline. The CDR3 sequence: CASSPGQGMMEKLFF. The CDR3 DNA sequence: TGTGCCAGCTCACCAGGACAGGGGATGATGGAAAAACTGTTTTTT. The complete variable domain, with remaining parts taken from reference TRBV18 and TRBJ1-4, reads NAGVMQNPRHLVRRRGQEARLRCSPMKGHSHVYWYRQLPEEGLKFMVYLQKENIIDESGMPKERFSAEFPKEGPSILRIQQVVRGDSAAYFCASSPGQGMMEKLFFGSGTQLSVL.

On this clone: The same CDR3 is also encoded by other DNA sequences in this sample. The rearrangement uses TRBV6-4 and TRBJ2-1, with D perhaps TRBD1 (5 bases). V lost 3 bases to trimming and J lost 5 bases, with 8 bases between them. The CDR3 runs to 13 residues. Germline-derived CDR1 and CDR2 are MRHNA and SNTAGT. The CDR3 sequence: CASSEGENNEQFF. The CDR3 bases are TGTGCCAGCAGTGAAGGGGAAAACAATGAGCAGTTCTTC.

The chain has TRBV18 and TRBJ2-5; D gene uncertain. The CDR3 totals 14 residues. V was clipped by 6 bases and J by 2 bases, with 13 bases between them. Per the germline V gene, CDR1 is KGHSH and CDR2 is LQKENI. The CDR3 DNA follows: TGTGCCAGCTCCCCTCAGAGTCGACAAGAGACCCAGTACTTC. This gives the protein CASSPQSRQETQYF.

The J gene is TRBJ2-3, the V gene TRBV21-1; TRBD2 reflects the table's D call only, with no check against the DNA. TRBV21-1 is assigned pseudogene status. The CDR3 length is 16 residues. CDR3 sequence: CASSPRTSGTRDTQYF. CDR3 nucleotides: TGTGCCAGCAGCCCCCGGACTAGCGGTACCCGAGATACGCAGTATTTT.

CDR3: CASSLGWDTYNEQFF. As DNA, the CDR3 is TGTGCCAGCAGCTTAGGGTGGGATACCTACAATGAGCAGTTCTTC. The chain combines TRBV13 with TRBJ2-1, with D unresolved. The CDR3 totals 15 residues. V was cut by 0 bases and J by 2 bases, with 8 bases left in between. Germline-derived CDR1 and CDR2 are PRHDT and FYEKMQ (reference sequence).

This sequence joins TRBV6-1 and TRBJ2-1; 15 bases agree with TRBD2. This CDR3 is 15 amino acids long. The V gene's germline CDR1 is MNHNS and CDR2 SASEGT. The junction had 4 bases not matched to a gene; V was cut back by 6 bases and J by 7 bases. The CDR3 DNA reads as TGTGCCAGCAGCAGCGGGACTAGCGGGAGGAATGAGCAGTTCTTC. Protein: CASSSGTSGRNEQFF.

The CDR3 protein is CASKGYLRADGYTF. CDR3 bases: TGTGCCAGCAAGGGTTATCTCAGGGCGGATGGCTACACCTTC. V gene TRBV28 combines with J gene TRBJ1-2; TRBD1 might be the D (5 bases). This CDR3 region has 14 residues. V was cut by 7 bases and J by 6 bases, with 18 bases left in between. Germline lookup yields CDR1 MDHEN and CDR2 SYDVKM.

The chain's CDR3 is CASSHSGLAGGITGELFF. The CDR3 nucleotides read TGTGCCAGCAGCCATTCCGGACTAGCGGGAGGGATCACCGGGGAGCTGTTTTTT. The chain uses TRBV14 and TRBJ2-2, with TRBD2 identical over 15 bases. Germline loops: CDR1 SGHDN, CDR2 FVKESK. V gave up 3 bases and J gave up 4 bases; unmatched junction bases: 6. This CDR3 is 18 amino acids long.